These T cell receptor beta chains were read from a single sample in a study of shared clonotypes between healthy human individuals. Data came from immunoSEQ multiplex PCR; TCRdb stores just in-frame clones and leaves some out. Among approximately 2.4 million clones listed, almost 96% were seen once. Sequenced sample: naive CD4+ T cells sorted from blood. The receptors stem from a man younger than 35 in good health. Both conserved end residues are part of each CDR3. A D gene is named only where the DNA matches it firmly. Clone size is stated in some rows and not others, as once, few, many or a class when expanded.

>TRBD2|-|TRBJ2-1|TRBV10-3
CATTESSGRRSYNEQFF
TGTGCCACCACGGAGTCTAGCGGGAGAAGATCCTACAATGAGCAGTTCTTC
>-|-|TRBJ1-2|TRBV29-1
CSVEANPGARGYGYTF
TGCAGCGTTGAAGCCAATCCAGGGGCGAGGGGGTATGGCTACACCTTC
>-|-|TRBJ2-7|TRBV27
CASSLGGMGEQYF
TGTGCCAGCAGTTTAGGAGGGATGGGCGAGCAGTACTTC
>TRBD1|-|TRBJ1-5|TRBV10-3
CAISDSILPRGQGQPQHF
TGTGCCATCAGTGACTCTATCCTCCCCCGGGGACAGGGGCAGCCCCAGCATTTT
>TRBD2|-|TRBJ2-5|TRBV18
CASSPLGGAVETQYF
TGTGCCAGCTCACCACTCGGGGGGGCAGTAGAGACCCAGTACTTC
>TRBD2|-|TRBJ2-3|TRBV5-1
CSSSGSSTDTQYF
TGCTCCTCTAGCGGGTCTAGCACAGATACGCAGTATTTT
>-|-|TRBJ2-5|TRBV2
CASTWDWRETQYF
TGTGCCAGCACTTGGGACTGGCGGGAGACCCAGTACTTC
>TRBD1|-|TRBJ1-1|TRBV11-2
CASSPDRGSEAFF
TGTGCCAGCAGCCCCGACAGGGGCAGTGAAGCTTTCTTT
>-|-|TRBJ1-1|TRBV11-3
CASSLEGGPNTEAFF
TGTGCCAGCAGCTTAGAAGGCGGACCGAACACTGAAGCTTTCTTT
>-|-|TRBJ1-2|TRBV30
CAWRASGTLANYGYTF
TGTGCCTGGAGGGCATCCGGGACCCTAGCTAACTATGGCTACACCTTC
>TRBD2|-|TRBJ2-7|TRBV5-8
CASSDMGGTQPPYEQYF
TGTGCCAGCAGCGACATGGGAGGGACTCAGCCTCCCTACGAGCAGTACTTC
>-|-|TRBJ2-2|TRBV2
CASSQGTGELFF
TGTGCCAGCAGTCAGGGGACCGGGGAGCTGTTTTTT
>-|once|TRBJ2-2|TRBV7-2
CASSLDRNTGELFF
TGTGCCAGCAGCTTGGACAGGAACACCGGGGAGCTGTTTTTT
>-|few|TRBJ1-1|TRBV6-1
CASSVTENTEAFF
TGTGCCAGCAGTGTGACAGAGAACACTGAAGCTTTCTTT
>-|-|TRBJ2-7|TRBV7-2
CASSLGGQPHEQYF
TGTGCCAGCAGCTTAGGGGGCCAGCCCCACGAGCAGTACTTC
>TRBD1|-|TRBJ2-7|TRBV6-4
CASSVEAQGYYEQYF
TGTGCCAGCAGTGTGGAGGCACAGGGGTACTACGAGCAGTACTTC
>-|-|TRBJ2-2|TRBV5-1
CASSPTGAGAGELFF
TGCGCCAGCAGCCCGACAGGAGCAGGGGCCGGGGAGCTGTTTTTT
>TRBD2|-|TRBJ2-7|TRBV4-1
CASSQDWLAGVYEQYF
TGCGCCAGCAGCCAAGATTGGCTAGCGGGAGTCTACGAGCAGTACTTC
>-|-|TRBJ1-4|TRBV7-9
CASTTLEKLFF
TGTGCCAGCACCACCTTGGAAAAACTGTTTTTT
>-|-|TRBJ2-2|TRBV7-2
CASSLVSGMNTGELFF
TGTGCCAGCAGCTTAGTTTCGGGGATGAACACCGGGGAGCTGTTTTTT
>-|once|TRBJ2-7|TRBV29-1
CSVEDGPTEQYF
TGCAGCGTTGAAGATGGACCGACCGAGCAGTACTTC
>-|-|TRBJ1-2|TRBV6-5
CASSYLGRNYGYTF
TGTGCCAGCAGTTACCTCGGCAGAAACTATGGCTACACCTTC
>-|-|TRBJ2-7|TRBV7-2
CASSLIGDEQYF
TGTGCCAGCAGCTTAATCGGGGACGAGCAGTACTTC
>-|-|TRBJ2-7|TRBV7-6
CASSLLGDSYEQYF
TGTGCCAGCAGCTTATTAGGGGACTCCTACGAGCAGTACTTC
>-|-|TRBJ1-4|TRBV2
CASSDTHRLGKLFF
TGTGCCAGCAGTGATACCCACCGGTTGGGAAAACTGTTTTTT
>TRBD1|few|TRBJ1-2|TRBV5-1
CASSSTGEVGYTF
TGCGCCAGCAGCTCGACAGGGGAGGTCGGCTACACCTTC
>TRBD1|-|TRBJ2-6|TRBV5-1
CASSMKLEDRGQGANVLTF
TGCGCCAGCTCTATGAAATTGGAGGACAGGGGACAGGGGGCCAACGTCCTGACTTTC
>-|-|TRBJ1-1|TRBV5-1
CASSTRGVPMNTEAFF
TGCGCCAGCAGCACCCGAGGGGTGCCGATGAACACTGAAGCTTTCTTT
>-|-|TRBJ2-4|TRBV7-2
CASSIHRDGIQYF
TGTGCCAGCAGCATACACCGGGACGGCATTCAGTACTTC
>TRBD2|-|TRBJ2-7|TRBV6-6
CASSFIAGLSYEQYF
TGTGCCAGCAGTTTTATAGCGGGATTGTCCTACGAGCAGTACTTC
>TRBD2|-|TRBJ2-1|TRBV4-1
CASSQDPTSGRSQTRGYNEQFF
TGCGCCAGCAGCCAAGACCCGACTAGCGGGAGATCCCAAACTCGGGGCTACAATGAGCAGTTCTTC
>-|-|TRBJ1-3|TRBV18
CASSPAGLLSGNTIYF
TGTGCCAGCTCACCGGCGGGACTTCTCTCTGGAAACACCATATATTTT
>-|-|TRBJ2-2|TRBV19
CASRSPGGFRGELFF
TGTGCCAGTAGATCCCCTGGGGGATTTAGGGGGGAGCTGTTTTTT
>-|once|TRBJ1-2|TRBV7-8
CASSPMRGPNYGYTF
TGTGCCAGCAGCCCTATGAGGGGCCCAAACTATGGCTACACCTTC
>-|-|TRBJ2-7|TRBV5-1
CASSQDNLYEQYF
TGCGCCAGCAGCCAGGATAACCTCTACGAGCAGTACTTC
>TRBD1|-|TRBJ2-5|TRBV5-1
CASSGGGTGTETQYF
TGCGCCAGCAGCGGGGGAGGGACAGGGACGGAGACCCAGTACTTC
>-|-|TRBJ1-2|TRBV6-6
CASSYSGGIYGYTF
TGTGCCAGCAGTTACTCCGGGGGTATCTATGGCTACACCTTC